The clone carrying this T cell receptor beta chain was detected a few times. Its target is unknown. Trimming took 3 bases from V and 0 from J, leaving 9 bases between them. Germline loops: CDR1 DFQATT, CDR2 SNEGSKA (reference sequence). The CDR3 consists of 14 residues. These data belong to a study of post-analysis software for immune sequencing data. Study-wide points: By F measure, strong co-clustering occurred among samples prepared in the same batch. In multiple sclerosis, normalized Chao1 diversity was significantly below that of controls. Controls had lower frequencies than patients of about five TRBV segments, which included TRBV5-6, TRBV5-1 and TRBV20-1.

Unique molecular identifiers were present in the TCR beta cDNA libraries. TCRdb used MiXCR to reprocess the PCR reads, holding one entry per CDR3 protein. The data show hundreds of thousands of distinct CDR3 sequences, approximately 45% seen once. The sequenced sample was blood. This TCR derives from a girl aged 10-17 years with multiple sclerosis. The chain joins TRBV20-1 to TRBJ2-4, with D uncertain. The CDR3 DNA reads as TGCAGTGCTAGCCCTAACTTAGCCAAAAACATTCAGTACTTC. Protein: CSASPNLAKNIQYF.